This is a list of T cell receptor beta chains from one sample in a study of blood T cell repertoires in COVID-19. Some clones are missing from TCRdb's copy, which holds only in-frame ones; the method was immunoSEQ multiplex PCR. The sample contains more than 80,000 clones, around four fifths of which appear only once. The sequenced material came from peripheral blood. These receptor sequences come from a human donor in a cohort sampled during active COVID-19. CDR3s include the opening cysteine and the closing phenylalanine or tryptophan. Fields, in order: CDR3 DNA, CDR3 protein, J gene, D gene, V gene, clone size. A D gene is named only where the DNA matches it firmly. Expanded clones get a size class; other rows say once, few or many, or leave the size out.

CDR3nt: TGTGCCAGCAGCTTTTATAGCGGGGGTGGAGAGACCCAGTACTTC
CDR3aa: CASSFYSGGGETQYF
j_gene: TRBJ2-5
d_gene: TRBD2
v_gene: TRBV7-2
abundance: .

CDR3nt: TGTGCCAGCAGCGTAGGGAGATTGGGGGGAAGGACCGGGGAGCTGTTTTTT
CDR3aa: CASSVGRLGGRTGELFF
j_gene: TRBJ2-2
d_gene: .
v_gene: TRBV9
abundance: .

CDR3nt: TGTGCCAGCAGGGACACAGCCACTGACTCTGGAAACACCATATATTTT
CDR3aa: CASRDTATDSGNTIYF
j_gene: TRBJ1-3
d_gene: .
v_gene: TRBV6-6
abundance: .

CDR3nt: TGTGCCAGCAGCTGGACTAGCGGCCCCGCGATCGGGTACTTC
CDR3aa: CASSWTSGPAIGYF
j_gene: TRBJ2-7
d_gene: TRBD2
v_gene: TRBV7-2
abundance: .

CDR3nt: TGCAGCGTTGTCGGTAACTCTGGAAACACCATATATTTT
CDR3aa: CSVVGNSGNTIYF
j_gene: TRBJ1-3
d_gene: .
v_gene: TRBV29-1
abundance: few

CDR3nt: TGCAGCGGCCAGCGGGGCCTGAACACCGGGGAGCTGTTTTTT
CDR3aa: CSGQRGLNTGELFF
j_gene: TRBJ2-2
d_gene: TRBD2
v_gene: TRBV29-1
abundance: .

CDR3nt: TGTGCCAGCAGCCCAGCGGGGGGAGGGGTTTCACTACGAGGGTTGTACTTC
CDR3aa: CASSPAGGGVSLRGLYF
j_gene: TRBJ2-7
d_gene: TRBD2
v_gene: TRBV3-1/TRBV3-2
abundance: .

CDR3nt: TGTGCCAGCATTAGGGGTAGCAATCAGCCCCAGCATTTT
CDR3aa: CASIRGSNQPQHF
j_gene: TRBJ1-5
d_gene: .
v_gene: TRBV6-6
abundance: few

CDR3nt: TGTGCCAGCAGCTCGGGAGGGGGCGAGCAGTACTTC
CDR3aa: CASSSGGGEQYF
j_gene: TRBJ2-7
d_gene: TRBD2
v_gene: TRBV6-5
abundance: medium-sized

CDR3nt: TGTGCCAGCAAACTGACAGGGTCGAACACTGAAGCTTTCTTT
CDR3aa: CASKLTGSNTEAFF
j_gene: TRBJ1-1
d_gene: TRBD1
v_gene: TRBV5-4
abundance: few

CDR3nt: TGTGCCAGCAGCCAAGTGGACGCGGGTGGCTACACCTTC
CDR3aa: CASSQVDAGGYTF
j_gene: TRBJ1-2
d_gene: .
v_gene: TRBV3-1/TRBV3-2
abundance: .

CDR3nt: TGTGCCAGCAGCCCGCCGATCAGGGTCCTCAAAGGTCAGCCCCAGCATTTT
CDR3aa: CASSPPIRVLKGQPQHF
j_gene: TRBJ1-5
d_gene: .
v_gene: TRBV28
abundance: .

CDR3nt: TGTGCCAGCAGCAAACAGGGAGGGACTGGAAACACCATATATTTT
CDR3aa: CASSKQGGTGNTIYF
j_gene: TRBJ1-3
d_gene: .
v_gene: TRBV7-2
abundance: .

CDR3nt: TGCGCCAGCAGCTTAGCCCCCCTCGCCGGGGGAAGTGACGATGAGCAGTTCTTC
CDR3aa: CASSLAPLAGGSDDEQFF
j_gene: TRBJ2-1
d_gene: .
v_gene: TRBV5-1
abundance: .

CDR3nt: TGTGCCAGCAGGATACAGAGCTCCTACGAGCAGTACTTC
CDR3aa: CASRIQSSYEQYF
j_gene: TRBJ2-7
d_gene: .
v_gene: TRBV28
abundance: .

CDR3nt: TGTGCCAGCAGCCAGAGGGGAGGGGTTAACTATGGCTACACCTTC
CDR3aa: CASSQRGGVNYGYTF
j_gene: TRBJ1-2
d_gene: .
v_gene: TRBV3-1/TRBV3-2
abundance: once

CDR3nt: TGTGCCAGCAGCCAAGAAGGGCAGGGGCGCTACGAGCAGTACTTC
CDR3aa: CASSQEGQGRYEQYF
j_gene: TRBJ2-7
d_gene: .
v_gene: TRBV4-2
abundance: .

CDR3nt: TGTGCCAGCAGTTTACCGGGACTAGCGGGAGTAAAAGAGCAGTACTTC
CDR3aa: CASSLPGLAGVKEQYF
j_gene: TRBJ2-7
d_gene: TRBD2
v_gene: TRBV28
abundance: once

CDR3nt: TGTGCCAGCAGCCACTCTAGGACTAGCGGGTTAGGCACAGATACGCAGTATTTT
CDR3aa: CASSHSRTSGLGTDTQYF
j_gene: TRBJ2-3
d_gene: TRBD2
v_gene: TRBV3-1/TRBV3-2
abundance: .

CDR3nt: TGCAGTGCTAGTAGGCTAGCGGGAGGACAAGAGACCCAGTACTTC
CDR3aa: CSASRLAGGQETQYF
j_gene: TRBJ2-5
d_gene: TRBD2
v_gene: TRBV20-1
abundance: once

CDR3nt: TGCGCCAGCAGCCTTGGGACTAGAATCGATGAGCAGTTCTTC
CDR3aa: CASSLGTRIDEQFF
j_gene: TRBJ2-1
d_gene: TRBD2
v_gene: TRBV5-1
abundance: once

CDR3nt: TGTGCCAGCAGCCAGGGAGCGAGCTCCTACAATGAGCAGTTCTTC
CDR3aa: CASSQGASSYNEQFF
j_gene: TRBJ2-1
d_gene: .
v_gene: TRBV3-1/TRBV3-2
abundance: .

CDR3nt: TGTGCCAGCAGTGTCGGACGGGGAGGGGGCCAAGAGACCCAGTACTTC
CDR3aa: CASSVGRGGGQETQYF
j_gene: TRBJ2-5
d_gene: .
v_gene: TRBV11-2
abundance: few

CDR3nt: TGTGCCAGCAGTTCCCGGGGGATGCTAGCGGGAGGGCCAAACACCGGGGAGCTGTTTTTT
CDR3aa: CASSSRGMLAGGPNTGELFF
j_gene: TRBJ2-2
d_gene: TRBD2
v_gene: TRBV27
abundance: .

CDR3nt: TGTGCCAGCAGTTTATCTGTAAGGACAGCGAACACTGAAGCTTTCTTT
CDR3aa: CASSLSVRTANTEAFF
j_gene: TRBJ1-1
d_gene: .
v_gene: TRBV28
abundance: .

CDR3nt: TGTGCCACCAGCAGAGGATCAGGCGTCGGGGAGGGTCAAGAGACCCAGTACTTC
CDR3aa: CATSRGSGVGEGQETQYF
j_gene: TRBJ2-5
d_gene: TRBD2
v_gene: TRBV15
abundance: .

CDR3nt: TGTGCCACCAGCCTCAGGTTGACCTACGAGCAGTACTTC
CDR3aa: CATSLRLTYEQYF
j_gene: TRBJ2-7
d_gene: .
v_gene: TRBV15
abundance: .

CDR3nt: TGTGCCAGCAGCCCCTATCCGGGAAACATTCAGTACTTC
CDR3aa: CASSPYPGNIQYF
j_gene: TRBJ2-4
d_gene: .
v_gene: TRBV9
abundance: .

CDR3nt: TGTGCCAGCATCCGAGGGGTCGACAGGCCCAAAAACACTGAAGCTTTCTTT
CDR3aa: CASIRGVDRPKNTEAFF
j_gene: TRBJ1-1
d_gene: .
v_gene: TRBV28
abundance: .

CDR3nt: TGCGCCAGCAGCTTGTTGGGCGGAGGGACAACTAATGAAAAACTGTTTTTT
CDR3aa: CASSLLGGGTTNEKLFF
j_gene: TRBJ1-4
d_gene: .
v_gene: TRBV5-1
abundance: .

CDR3nt: TGTGCCACCAGCAGAGATAGACTAGTCCAAGAGACCCAGTACTTC
CDR3aa: CATSRDRLVQETQYF
j_gene: TRBJ2-5
d_gene: .
v_gene: TRBV15
abundance: .

CDR3nt: TGTGCCAGCAGTTACTCTGACAGATCCTACGAGCAGTACTTC
CDR3aa: CASSYSDRSYEQYF
j_gene: TRBJ2-7
d_gene: .
v_gene: TRBV6-5
abundance: .

CDR3nt: TGCGCCAGCAGTGCCAGCGGGAGTGGAGAGACCCAGTACTTC
CDR3aa: CASSASGSGETQYF
j_gene: TRBJ2-5
d_gene: TRBD2
v_gene: TRBV10-1
abundance: .

CDR3nt: TGTGCCAGCAGCACCGGACTAGCGGGGGGAATCCAAGAGACCCAGTACTTC
CDR3aa: CASSTGLAGGIQETQYF
j_gene: TRBJ2-5
d_gene: TRBD2
v_gene: TRBV5-8
abundance: .

CDR3nt: TGTGCCAGCAGCTTTCGTTCGTCGGGAGCAGATACGCAGTATTTT
CDR3aa: CASSFRSSGADTQYF
j_gene: TRBJ2-3
d_gene: .
v_gene: TRBV5-6
abundance: .

CDR3nt: TGCGCCAGCAGCTTGACTAGCGGGGGGACCTACGAGCAGTACTTC
CDR3aa: CASSLTSGGTYEQYF
j_gene: TRBJ2-7
d_gene: TRBD2
v_gene: TRBV5-1
abundance: .

CDR3nt: TGCAGCACCCAGGAAAACTATGGCTACACCTTC
CDR3aa: CSTQENYGYTF
j_gene: TRBJ1-2
d_gene: .
v_gene: TRBV29-1
abundance: .

CDR3nt: TGTGCTAGCAGTCCCACCCTAGGACAGGGCTCCGATGGTGGCTACACCTTC
CDR3aa: CASSPTLGQGSDGGYTF
j_gene: TRBJ1-2
d_gene: TRBD1
v_gene: TRBV28
abundance: once

CDR3nt: TGCGCCAGCAGCCCGAGGGTCGGTACTAGCGGGAGCTACAATGAGCAGTTCTTC
CDR3aa: CASSPRVGTSGSYNEQFF
j_gene: TRBJ2-1
d_gene: TRBD2
v_gene: TRBV4-1
abundance: .

CDR3nt: TGTGCCAGCAGCCCGAGGTATACTAAAGTATACGAGCAGTACTTC
CDR3aa: CASSPRYTKVYEQYF
j_gene: TRBJ2-7
d_gene: .
v_gene: TRBV3-1/TRBV3-2
abundance: .

CDR3nt: TGCAGTGCTAGAGACGGCTACGAGCAGTACTTC
CDR3aa: CSARDGYEQYF
j_gene: TRBJ2-7
d_gene: .
v_gene: TRBV20-1
abundance: .

CDR3nt: TGTGCCAGCAGCTTAGAATCGGGTTCCTACAATGAGCAGTTCTTC
CDR3aa: CASSLESGSYNEQFF
j_gene: TRBJ2-1
d_gene: .
v_gene: TRBV7-2
abundance: few

CDR3nt: TGCGCCAGCAGCCCAGCCCTCCAGGGTAGTGGGGCCAACGTCCTGACTTTC
CDR3aa: CASSPALQGSGANVLTF
j_gene: TRBJ2-6
d_gene: .
v_gene: TRBV5-1
abundance: .

CDR3nt: TGCGCCAGCAGCCGGGGGGAGGGTCCTTACCAAGAGACCCAGTACTTC
CDR3aa: CASSRGEGPYQETQYF
j_gene: TRBJ2-5
d_gene: TRBD2
v_gene: TRBV4-1
abundance: .

CDR3nt: TGTGCCAGCAGCCAAACAGGAAAGACTGAAGCTTTCTTT
CDR3aa: CASSQTGKTEAFF
j_gene: TRBJ1-1
d_gene: .
v_gene: TRBV3-1/TRBV3-2
abundance: .

CDR3nt: TGTGCCAGCAGTGTGTGGCTGTCTGTTGTCACAGATACGCAGTATTTT
CDR3aa: CASSVWLSVVTDTQYF
j_gene: TRBJ2-3
d_gene: .
v_gene: TRBV2
abundance: .

CDR3nt: TGCGCCAGCAGCCAAGACCCCGTCCGGGGTAGCACTGAAGCTTTCTTT
CDR3aa: CASSQDPVRGSTEAFF
j_gene: TRBJ1-1
d_gene: .
v_gene: TRBV4-1
abundance: .

CDR3nt: TGTGCCAGCAGTGAAGGGCAGGGGGACCTAGCGGGCCCAAATCCGGGGGAGCTGTTTTTT
CDR3aa: CASSEGQGDLAGPNPGELFF
j_gene: TRBJ2-2
d_gene: .
v_gene: TRBV2
abundance: .

CDR3nt: TGCGCCAGCATGGGACGGACAGGGAGTGCAGCGGGCCTAGACTACGAGCAGTACTTC
CDR3aa: CASMGRTGSAAGLDYEQYF
j_gene: TRBJ2-7
d_gene: TRBD1
v_gene: TRBV23-1
abundance: .

CDR3nt: TGTGCCAGCAGTTATAGGGGACAGGGAAATTCACCCCTCCACTTT
CDR3aa: CASSYRGQGNSPLHF
j_gene: TRBJ1-6
d_gene: TRBD1
v_gene: TRBV6-5
abundance: once

CDR3nt: TGTGCCAGCAGCTCCCGACAGCTAGACAATGAGCAGTTCTTC
CDR3aa: CASSSRQLDNEQFF
j_gene: TRBJ2-1
d_gene: .
v_gene: TRBV11-3
abundance: .

CDR3nt: TGTGCCAGCAAACAAGAGGGGGGAGCGATGTTCTTC
CDR3aa: CASKQEGGAMFF
j_gene: TRBJ2-1
d_gene: .
v_gene: TRBV3-1/TRBV3-2
abundance: few

CDR3nt: TGTGCCAGCAGCTTAGGGGGGCAGGAGGCTGAAAAACTGTTTTTT
CDR3aa: CASSLGGQEAEKLFF
j_gene: TRBJ1-4
d_gene: .
v_gene: TRBV7-9
abundance: .